The rows below give T cell receptor beta chains drawn from one sample of a study of OX40 agonist ivuxolimab in advanced cancers. TCRdb's table, derived via immunoSEQ multiplex PCR, lists solely in-frame clones and lacks some. The sample lists under 70,000 clones; over 75% were seen once. The sample in question was CD4+ or CD8+ T cells sorted from blood, obtained in a trial of the OX40 agonist ivuxolimab. The receptor source for this set is an adult with an advanced solid tumor such as melanoma, head and neck, liver or kidney cancer. CDR3s include the opening cysteine and the closing phenylalanine or tryptophan. D genes are given only for firm matches. Where a row states a size, it is once, few, many or the class of an expanded clone; other rows omit it.

cdr3_length,v_call,j_call,d_call,clone_size,cdr3_aa,cdr3_nt
19,TRBV19,TRBJ2-3,.,.,CASSINKGFWAQGTDTQYF,TGTGCCAGTAGTATAAATAAGGGTTTTTGGGCACAAGGCACAGATACGCAGTATTTT
13,TRBV6-5,TRBJ2-1,.,.,CASRKKGRHEQFF,TGTGCCAGCAGGAAGAAGGGTCGCCATGAGCAGTTCTTC
18,TRBV10-3,TRBJ2-3,TRBD2,.,CAISATTGTSGRRDTQYF,TGTGCCATCAGTGCCACTACCGGGACTAGCGGGAGGAGAGATACGCAGTATTTT
14,TRBV9,TRBJ2-3,TRBD1,.,CASSGRQGADTQYF,TGTGCCAGCAGCGGGCGACAGGGCGCAGATACGCAGTATTTT
16,TRBV18,TRBJ1-5,TRBD1,.,CASSGTGGAPPGAQHF,TGTGCCAGCTCGGGAACAGGGGGGGCGCCCCCTGGTGCCCAGCATTTT
13,TRBV6-1,TRBJ1-1,TRBD1,once,CASRFLQGGQAFF,TGTGCCAGCAGGTTCCTTCAGGGGGGGCAAGCTTTCTTT
13,TRBV10-3,TRBJ1-5,.,.,CAISESQVQPQHF,TGTGCCATCAGTGAGTCCCAGGTCCAGCCCCAGCATTTT
12,TRBV5-5,TRBJ2-7,.,.,CASSLGVYEQYF,TGTGCCAGCAGCCTGGGTGTCTACGAGCAGTACTTC
14,TRBV5-4,TRBJ1-6,TRBD1,.,CASSRTGMNSPLHF,TGTGCCAGCAGCCGGACAGGGATGAACTCACCCCTCCACTTT
15,TRBV28,TRBJ1-2,TRBD1,.,CASSSSGTGGHGYTF,TGTGCCAGCAGTTCCTCCGGGACAGGGGGTCACGGCTACACCTTC
14,TRBV7-9,TRBJ2-1,.,.,CASSPGLAYNEQFF,TGTGCCAGCAGCCCTGGACTGGCCTACAATGAGCAGTTCTTC
16,TRBV10-3,TRBJ2-3,TRBD2,.,CAIRPRTSGHTDTQYF,TGTGCCATCAGGCCTCGGACTAGCGGCCACACAGATACGCAGTATTTT
13,TRBV28,TRBJ2-3,.,once,CASSTLSPDTQYF,TGTGCCAGCAGTACCCTTTCCCCCGATACGCAGTATTTT
17,TRBV7-3,TRBJ2-1,TRBD2,.,CASSLRLAGGRGNEQFF,TGTGCCAGCAGCTTAAGACTAGCGGGAGGGCGTGGGAATGAGCAGTTCTTC
16,TRBV7-2,TRBJ2-2,.,.,CASSLYRLANTGELFF,TGTGCCAGCAGCTTATACCGACTTGCGAACACCGGGGAGCTGTTTTTT
15,TRBV5-8,TRBJ2-1,.,.,CASSVTWSSYNEQFF,TGTGCCAGCAGCGTGACTTGGAGCTCCTACAATGAGCAGTTCTTC